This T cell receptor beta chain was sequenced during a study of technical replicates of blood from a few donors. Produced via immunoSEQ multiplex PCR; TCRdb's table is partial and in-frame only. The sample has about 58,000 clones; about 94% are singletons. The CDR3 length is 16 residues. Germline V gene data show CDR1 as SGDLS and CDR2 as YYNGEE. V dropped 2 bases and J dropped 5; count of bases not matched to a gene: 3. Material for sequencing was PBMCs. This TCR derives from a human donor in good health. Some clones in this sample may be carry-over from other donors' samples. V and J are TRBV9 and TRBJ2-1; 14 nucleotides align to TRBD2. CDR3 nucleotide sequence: TGTGCCAGCAGCGTGGGACTAGCGGGAGTTCACAATGAGCAGTTCTTC. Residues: CASSVGLAGVHNEQFF. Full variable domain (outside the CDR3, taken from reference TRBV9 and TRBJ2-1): DSGVTQTPKHLITATGQRVTLRCSPRSGDLSVYWYQQSLDQGLQFLIQYYNGEERAKGNILERFSAQQFPDLHSELNLSSLELGDSALYFCASSVGLAGVHNEQFFGPGTRLTVL.